The T cell receptor beta chain described here comes from a study of blood T cells in healthy people across ages. Study-wide results and limits: Naive T cell percentage and TCR beta diversity correlated strongly.

Worth noting for this clonotype: Its antigen is as yet unknown.

Ranging in age from about 6 to 95, the donors were healthy Caucasian individuals from Russia. The sample, about 10 milliliters of peripheral blood, was drawn from each donor. A J-beta primer mix and a sample-barcoded 5' primer were used in a second PCR of about 6 to 12 cycles. TCRdb reanalysed the 5' RACE reads using MiXCR and keeps one entry per CDR3 protein. Of fewer than 900,000 distinct CDR3 sequences listed, more than 40% were seen once; the top ten hold 20% to 25%. The sample was blood. The source is a woman aged 55-75 years in good health.

In DNA form, the CDR3 reads TGCAGTGCTAGTGTGGGGAGGGAGGAAAAACTGTTTTTT. Its protein product is CSASVGREEKLFF. The V gene is TRBV20-1, the J gene TRBJ1-4; D ambiguous. From germline, CDR1 is DFQATT and CDR2 SNEGSKA (reference sequence). The CDR3 consists of 13 residues. V was cut by 3 bases and J by 8 bases, with 13 bases left in between.